These 21 T cell receptor beta chains were sequenced from one sample in a study of CD8 T cells in ankylosing spondylitis. TCRdb used MiXCR to reprocess the 5' RACE reads, holding one entry per CDR3 protein. The sample shows 200,000 to 250,000 distinct CDR3 sequences, approximately 24% of them seen only once. The sample taken for sequencing was blood, either unsorted or a sorted T cell fraction (not recorded which). These receptors were obtained from a male donor with ankylosing spondylitis or in good health (not recorded which).

Ten or more counts support this clonotype. V gene TRBV20-1 combines with J gene TRBJ2-7; TRBD2 matches at 10 bases. CDR1 is DFQATT and CDR2 is SNEGSKA in the germline V gene (reference sequence). This CDR3 contains 14 residues. Trimming took 3 bases from V and 4 from J; bases not matched to a gene: 6. CDR3 nucleotides: TGCAGTGCTAGTGGTACTAGCGGGGCTTACGAGCAGTACTTC. Encoded protein: CSASGTSGAYEQYF.

The V call is TRBV6-1, the J call TRBJ2-2; 9 bases fit TRBD1. This CDR3 has 15 residues. V lost 6 bases, J lost 8 bases, and 10 bases stayed unmatched. From germline, CDR1 is MNHNS and CDR2 SASEGT. CDR3 amino acids: CASRPGTGITGELFF. In DNA form, the CDR3 reads TGTGCCAGCAGGCCCGGGACAGGGATTACGGGGGAGCTGTTTTTT.

This clonotype was recorded a few times. This chain links TRBV11-2 with TRBJ2-7, with D tentatively TRBD1 (6 bases). In germline, CDR1 is SGHAT, CDR2 FQNNGV. The length of the CDR3 is 16 residues. Trimming shortened V by 4 bases and J by 7 bases, and 23 bases separated the two germline ends. DNA for the CDR3: TGTGCCAGCAGCTCGACGGGCAGGGGCGTCCTGGGGGAGCAGTACTTC. It specifies CASSSTGRGVLGEQYF.

This clonotype has just one count. The chain employs TRBV4-3 and TRBJ2-1, with TRBD1 as a possible D gene (6 bases). The V and J ends lost 3 bases and 10 bases respectively, with 19 bases between them. The CDR3 is made up of 15 amino acids. The germline CDR1 and CDR2 sequences are LGHNA and YSLEER. CDR3 amino acids: CASSQEYRVRDEQFF. CDR3 in DNA: TGCGCCAGCAGCCAGGAATACAGGGTTCGGGACGAGCAGTTCTTC.

The gene calls are TRBV29-1 and TRBJ2-7; D is uncertain. Trimming took off 0 bases at V and 6 bases at J, with 12 bases between the two ends. This CDR3 is built from 13 residues. Germline CDR1 and CDR2: SQVTM and ANQGSEA. CDR3 in amino acids: CSVEDLPGSEQYF. The CDR3 DNA follows: TGCAGCGTTGAAGACCTCCCCGGCTCCGAGCAGTACTTC.

The genes are TRBV7-8 and TRBJ2-3, with 9 positions matching TRBD1. CDR1 and CDR2 from the germline V gene are SGHVS and FQNEAQ. CDR3 length equals 15 residues. J gave up 1 base and V 5 bases, and 4 bases lay outside the gene matches. The CDR3 reads CASSGTGFGTDTQYF. CDR3 DNA: TGTGCCAGCAGCGGGACAGGGTTTGGCACAGATACGCAGTATTTT.

This clonotype was detected many times. This chain uses TRBV12-3 or TRBV12-4 with TRBJ2-6; 9 bases are a match to TRBD1. Unmatched junction bases numbered 9, after V lost 5 bases and J lost 4 bases. There are 17 residues in the CDR3. In DNA form, the CDR3 reads TGTGCCAGCAGTCTCGGGACAGGGACCGTCGGGGCCAACGTCCTGACTTTC. Amino acid sequence: CASSLGTGTVGANVLTF.

This chain uses TRBV7-2 with TRBJ2-2, with 8 bases identical to TRBD1. The V gene's germline CDR1 is SGHTA and CDR2 FQGNSA. Losses at the gene ends were 4 bases for V and 2 bases for J; bases not matched to a gene: 6. The CDR3 sequence is 16 residues long. The CDR3 nucleotides read TGTGCCAGCAGCTCGAGGACAGGGAAAAACACCGGGGAGCTGTTTTTT. It codes for CASSSRTGKNTGELFF.

This clonotype was detected many times. The V and J genes are TRBV6-1 and TRBJ1-6; a weak D match, TRBD1 (5 bases). CDR1 and CDR2 from the germline V gene are MNHNS and SASEGT. The CDR3 totals 16 residues. V was clipped by 6 bases and J by 5 bases, with 17 bases between them. The CDR3 bases are TGTGCCAGCAGCCCCGGGGGACTGTTCGATAATTCACCCCTCCACTTT. Translation: CASSPGGLFDNSPLHF.

The chain has TRBV20-1 and TRBJ2-5, with TRBD1 as a possible D gene (5 bases). Germline CDR1 is DFQATT and CDR2 is SNEGSKA (reference sequence). V lost 1 base and J lost 5, with 11 bases in between. This CDR3 contains 13 residues. The CDR3 loop is CSARVLGRETQYF. CDR3 nucleotides: TGCAGTGCTAGAGTCTTGGGGCGGGAGACCCAGTACTTC.

This clonotype was detected only a few times. This chain uses TRBV20-1 with TRBJ2-7; 9 positions match TRBD2. The V segment lost 6 bases and the J segment 5 bases; nucleotides outside the gene matches: 8. This CDR3 has 13 residues. Germline V gene sequence: CDR1 DFQATT, CDR2 SNEGSKA (reference sequence). The CDR3 protein is CSAMLAGSNEQYF. The CDR3 DNA reads as TGCAGTGCCATGCTAGCGGGATCTAACGAGCAGTACTTC.

This clonotype was counted many times. J is TRBJ2-2 and V is TRBV5-1; no reliable D call. Per the germline V gene, CDR1 is SGHRS and CDR2 is YFSETQ. This CDR3 contains 16 residues. V lost 5 bases to trimming and J lost 1 base, with 15 bases between them. CDR3 nucleotides: TGCGCCAGCAGATCCGCGGTGGATTTGAACACCGGGGAGCTGTTTTTT. Amino acid sequence: CASRSAVDLNTGELFF.

The rearrangement uses TRBV5-1 and TRBJ1-1; 10 bases line up with TRBD1. This CDR3 spans 15 amino acids. V trimming: 0 bases; J trimming: 3 bases; junction bases outside the gene matches: 2. The germline V gene has CDR1 SGHRS and CDR2 YFSETQ. Written as DNA, the CDR3 is TGCGCCAGCAGCTTGGTCGGGACAGGGGACACTGAAGCTTTCTTT. Translated: CASSLVGTGDTEAFF.

The rearrangement links TRBV19 to TRBJ2-1; 7 nucleotides align to TRBD2. This CDR3 spans 14 amino acids. Germline lookup yields CDR1 LNHDA and CDR2 SQIVND (reference sequence). V lost 5 bases and J lost 4; bases outside the gene matches: 5. For the CDR3, the DNA is TGTGCCAGTAGTCGGCTAGCGGCTTACAATGAGCAGTTCTTC. Translating it yields CASSRLAAYNEQFF.

This clonotype was seen repeatedly, ten times or more. The chain has TRBV3-1 and TRBJ1-3; TRBD1 might be the D (5 bases). Germline V gives CDR1 LGHDT, CDR2 YNNKEL (reference sequence). The CDR3 is 13 amino acids. V lost 8 bases and J 1 base, leaving 9 bases between the germline ends. CDR3 sequence: CASAGPSGNTIYF. Written as DNA, the CDR3 is TGTGCCAGCGCGGGACCATCTGGAAACACCATATATTTT.

The sample holds many counts of this clonotype. The genes are TRBV11-2 and TRBJ2-7; D is ambiguous. There are 14 residues in the CDR3. The germline CDR1 and CDR2 sequences are SGHAT and FQNNGV. With 3 bases removed from V and 4 bases from J, the gap between germline ends came to 13 bases. The CDR3 DNA follows: TGTGCCAGCAGCTTTAAATCGGCCCTATACGAGCAGTACTTC. Protein: CASSFKSALYEQYF. The entire variable domain, with the rest obtained from reference TRBV11-2 and TRBJ2-7, is as follows: EAGVAQSPRYKIIEKRQSVAFWCNPISGHATLYWYQQILGQGPKLLIQFQNNGVVDDSQLPKDRFSAERLKGVDSTLKIQPAKLEDSAVYLCASSFKSALYEQYFGPGTRLTVT.

This clonotype was counted only a few times. V and J are TRBV6-5 and TRBJ2-1; 9 bases fit TRBD2. V lost 4 bases, J lost 0 bases, and 1 base stayed unmatched. Germline CDR1 reads MNHEY; CDR2 reads SVGAGI. The CDR3 sequence is 15 residues long. The CDR3 DNA is TGTGCCAGCAGTTTAGCGGGAGTCTCCTACAATGAGCAGTTCTTC. Amino acid sequence: CASSLAGVSYNEQFF.

The chain has TRBV20-1 and TRBJ1-1; D is unclear. Looked up from germline, CDR1 is DFQATT and CDR2 is SNEGSKA (reference sequence). The length of the CDR3 is 13 residues. The V end was cut by 7 bases, the J end by 2 bases, with 14 bases between. The CDR3 spells CSGNSPDNTEAFF. The CDR3 DNA follows: TGCAGTGGAAACTCCCCAGACAACACTGAAGCTTTCTTT.

This clonotype was seen repeatedly, ten times or more. The V gene is TRBV29-1, the J gene TRBJ2-7; D is unclear. CDR1 is SQVTM, CDR2 ANQGSEA, per germline. V lost 6 bases, J lost 2 bases, and 11 bases lay in between. CDR3 size: 12 residues. Here the CDR3 reads CSVQQDTYEQYF. CDR3 nucleotide sequence: TGCAGCGTCCAGCAGGATACCTACGAGCAGTACTTC.

This clonotype came up many times. The junction departs from germline at one end; a sequencing error may be responsible. The V gene is TRBV20-1, the J gene TRBJ2-7, with D possibly being TRBD1 or TRBD2 (5 bases each). The CDR3 runs to 9 residues. CDR1 is DFQATT, CDR2 SNEGSKA, per germline (reference sequence). The CDR3 sequence: CSDLDPGHF. The CDR3 nucleotides read TGCAGTGACCTTGACCCGGGACACTTC.

The chain combines TRBV25-1 with TRBJ2-1, with D tentatively TRBD1 (5 bases). From germline, CDR1 is MGHDK and CDR2 SYGVNS. V was pared by 6 bases and J by 3 bases, with 12 bases between. The CDR3 consists of 14 residues. The CDR3 is CASRQDLDYNEQFF. The CDR3 DNA is TGTGCCAGCAGACAGGACCTCGACTACAATGAGCAGTTCTTC.